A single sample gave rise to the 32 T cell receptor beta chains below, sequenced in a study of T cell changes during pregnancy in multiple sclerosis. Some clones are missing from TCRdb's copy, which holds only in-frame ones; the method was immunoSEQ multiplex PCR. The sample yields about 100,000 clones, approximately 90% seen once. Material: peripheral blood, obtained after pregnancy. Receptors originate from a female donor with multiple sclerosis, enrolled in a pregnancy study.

In DNA, the CDR3 is TGTGCCAGTCGGGACAGGTTCTCTGGAAACACCATATATTTT. Translation: CASRDRFSGNTIYF. V is TRBV19 and J is TRBJ1-3; 8 bases line up with TRBD1. This CDR3 is built from 14 residues. Germline CDR1 LNHDA, CDR2 SQIVND (reference sequence). Unmatched junction bases numbered 3, after V lost 8 bases and J lost 0 bases.

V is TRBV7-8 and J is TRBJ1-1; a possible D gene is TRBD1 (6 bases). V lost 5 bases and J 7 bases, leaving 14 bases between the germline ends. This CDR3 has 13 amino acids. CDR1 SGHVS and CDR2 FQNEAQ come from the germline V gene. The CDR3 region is CASSLRRGGEAFF. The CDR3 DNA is TGTGCCAGCAGCCTCAGGAGGGGGGGTGAAGCTTTCTTT. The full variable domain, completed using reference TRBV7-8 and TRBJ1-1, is GAGVSQSPRYKVAKRGQDVALRCDPISGHVSLFWYQQALGQGPEFLTYFQNEAQLDKSGLPSDRFFAERPEGSVSTLKIQRTQQEDSAVYLCASSLRRGGEAFFGQGTRLTVV.

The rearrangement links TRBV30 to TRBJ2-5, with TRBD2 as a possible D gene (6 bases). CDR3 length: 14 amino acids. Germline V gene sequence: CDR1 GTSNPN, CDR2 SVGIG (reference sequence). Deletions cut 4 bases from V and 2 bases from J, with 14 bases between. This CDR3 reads CAWMTRRNQETQYF. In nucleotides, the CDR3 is TGTGCCTGGATGACTAGGCGTAATCAAGAGACCCAGTACTTC.

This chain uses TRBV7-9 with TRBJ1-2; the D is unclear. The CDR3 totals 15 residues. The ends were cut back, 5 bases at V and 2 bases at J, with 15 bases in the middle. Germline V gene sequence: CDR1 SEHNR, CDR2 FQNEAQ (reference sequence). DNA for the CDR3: TGTGCCAGCAGCGCCACGGTTGCGGGAAACTATGGCTACACCTTC. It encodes CASSATVAGNYGYTF. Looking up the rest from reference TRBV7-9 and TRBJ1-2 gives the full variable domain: DTGVSQNPRHKITKRGQNVTFRCDPISEHNRLYWYRQTLGQGPEFLTYFQNEAQLEKSRLLSDRFSAERPKGSFSTLEIQRTEQGDSAMYLCASSATVAGNYGYTFGSGTRLTVV.

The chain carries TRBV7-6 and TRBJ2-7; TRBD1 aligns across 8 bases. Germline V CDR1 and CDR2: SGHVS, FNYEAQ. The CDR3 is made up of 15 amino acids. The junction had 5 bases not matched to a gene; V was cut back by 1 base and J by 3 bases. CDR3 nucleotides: TGTGCCAGCAGCTTAGAACAGGGGGTGGGCTACGAGCAGTACTTC. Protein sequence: CASSLEQGVGYEQYF.

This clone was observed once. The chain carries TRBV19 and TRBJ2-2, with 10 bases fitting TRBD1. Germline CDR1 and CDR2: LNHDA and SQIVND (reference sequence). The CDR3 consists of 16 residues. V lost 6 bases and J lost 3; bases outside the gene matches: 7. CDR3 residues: CASRSDRGLYTGELFF. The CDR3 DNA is TGTGCCAGTAGATCCGACAGGGGGCTATACACCGGGGAGCTGTTTTTT.

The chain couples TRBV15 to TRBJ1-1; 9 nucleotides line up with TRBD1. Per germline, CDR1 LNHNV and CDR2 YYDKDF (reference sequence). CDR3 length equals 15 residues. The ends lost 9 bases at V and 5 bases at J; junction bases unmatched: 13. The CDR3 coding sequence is TGTGCCACACTTCCGGGACAGGGTTTGAGGACTGAAGCTTTCTTT. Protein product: CATLPGQGLRTEAFF.

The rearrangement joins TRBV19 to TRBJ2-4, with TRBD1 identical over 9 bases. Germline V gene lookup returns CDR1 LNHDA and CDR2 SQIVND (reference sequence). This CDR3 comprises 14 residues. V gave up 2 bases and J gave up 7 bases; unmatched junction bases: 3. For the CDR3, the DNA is TGTGCCAGTAGTATAAACAGGGGGCAGAACATTCAGTACTTC. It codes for CASSINRGQNIQYF.

CDR3 region: CASSEETGKADTQYF. CDR3 DNA: TGTGCCAGCAGTGAAGAGACAGGGAAAGCAGATACGCAGTATTTT. This chain connects TRBV6-1 to TRBJ2-3, with TRBD1 matching 7 bases. Germline assignment: CDR1 MNHNS and CDR2 SASEGT. The CDR3 spans 15 residues. V was clipped by 1 base and J by 4 bases; unmatched bases: 5.

The CDR3 reads CASSEGRALNQPQHF. CDR3 coding DNA: TGTGCCAGCAGTGAAGGGAGGGCATTAAATCAGCCCCAGCATTTT. V and J are TRBV6-1 and TRBJ1-5; no clear D gene. CDR3 size: 15 residues. The germline gives CDR1 MNHNS, CDR2 SASEGT. Trimming stripped 1 base from V and 4 bases from J, with 11 bases between.

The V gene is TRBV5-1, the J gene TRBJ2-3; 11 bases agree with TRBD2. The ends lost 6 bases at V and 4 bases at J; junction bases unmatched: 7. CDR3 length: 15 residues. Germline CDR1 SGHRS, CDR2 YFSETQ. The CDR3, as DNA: TGCGCCAGCAAACAACTAGCGGGAGTCCCAGATACGCAGTATTTT. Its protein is CASKQLAGVPDTQYF.

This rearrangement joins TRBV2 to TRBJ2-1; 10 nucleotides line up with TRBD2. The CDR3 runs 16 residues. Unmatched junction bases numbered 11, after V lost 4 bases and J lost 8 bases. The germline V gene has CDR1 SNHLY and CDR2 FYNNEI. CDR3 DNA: TGTGCCAGCAGTGCCTCTAGCGGGGGAATCATGGATGAGCAGTTCTTC. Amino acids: CASSASSGGIMDEQFF.

The CDR3 region has the DNA TGTGCCAGCAGTGAAGTGTGGACAGCCAATTCACCCCTCCACTTT. Amino acids: CASSEVWTANSPLHF. The chain combines TRBV6-1 with TRBJ1-6, with a weak D call TRBD1 (6 bases). The ends were cut back, 1 base at V and 7 bases at J, with 11 bases in the middle. Germline lookup yields CDR1 MNHNS and CDR2 SASEGT. There are 15 residues in the CDR3.

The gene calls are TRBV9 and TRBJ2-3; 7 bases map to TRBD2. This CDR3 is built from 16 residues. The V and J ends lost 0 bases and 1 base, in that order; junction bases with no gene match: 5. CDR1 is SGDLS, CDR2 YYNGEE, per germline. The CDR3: CASSVGPRGGTDTQYF. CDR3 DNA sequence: TGTGCCAGCAGCGTAGGCCCACGGGGGGGCACAGATACGCAGTATTTT.

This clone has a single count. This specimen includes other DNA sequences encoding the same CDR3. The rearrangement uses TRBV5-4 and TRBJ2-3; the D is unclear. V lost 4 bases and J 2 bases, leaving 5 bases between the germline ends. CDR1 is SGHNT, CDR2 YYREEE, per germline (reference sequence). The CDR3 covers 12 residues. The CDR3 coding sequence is TGTGCCAGCAGCCCAAACACAGATACGCAGTATTTT. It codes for CASSPNTDTQYF.

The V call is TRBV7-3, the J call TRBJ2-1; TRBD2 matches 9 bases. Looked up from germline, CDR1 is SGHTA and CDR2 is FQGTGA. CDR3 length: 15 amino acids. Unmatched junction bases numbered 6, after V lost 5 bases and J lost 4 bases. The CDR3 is CASSILAGSYNEQFF. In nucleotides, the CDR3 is TGTGCCAGCAGCATTCTAGCGGGGTCGTACAATGAGCAGTTCTTC.

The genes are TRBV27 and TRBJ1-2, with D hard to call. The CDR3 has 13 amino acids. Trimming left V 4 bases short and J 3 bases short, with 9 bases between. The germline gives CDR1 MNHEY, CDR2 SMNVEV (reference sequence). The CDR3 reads CASSWNRDYGYTF. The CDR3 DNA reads TGTGCCAGCAGTTGGAACAGAGACTATGGCTACACCTTC.

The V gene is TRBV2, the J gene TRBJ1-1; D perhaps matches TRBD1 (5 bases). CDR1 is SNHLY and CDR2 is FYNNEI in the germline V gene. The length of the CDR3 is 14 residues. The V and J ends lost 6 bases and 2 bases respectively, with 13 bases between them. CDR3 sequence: CASSPGTVNTEAFF. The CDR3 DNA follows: TGTGCCAGCAGCCCCGGGACTGTTAACACTGAAGCTTTCTTT.

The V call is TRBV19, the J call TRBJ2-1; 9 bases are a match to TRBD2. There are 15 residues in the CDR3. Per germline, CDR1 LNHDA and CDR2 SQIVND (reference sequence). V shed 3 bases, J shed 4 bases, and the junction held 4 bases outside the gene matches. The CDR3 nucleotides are TGTGCCAGTAGTATCAATCTAGCGGGGTACAATGAGCAGTTCTTC. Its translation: CASSINLAGYNEQFF.

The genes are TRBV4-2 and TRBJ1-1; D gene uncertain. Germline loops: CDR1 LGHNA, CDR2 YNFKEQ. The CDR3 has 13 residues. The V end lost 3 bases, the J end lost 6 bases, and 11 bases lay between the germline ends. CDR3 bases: TGTGCCAGCAGCCAGACCGAGGGCCCTGAAGCTTTCTTT. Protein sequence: CASSQTEGPEAFF.

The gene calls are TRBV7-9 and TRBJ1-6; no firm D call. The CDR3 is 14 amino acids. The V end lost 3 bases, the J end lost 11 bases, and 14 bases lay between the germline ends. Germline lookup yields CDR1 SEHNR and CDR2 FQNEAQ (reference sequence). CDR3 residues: CASSFGGLGTPLHF. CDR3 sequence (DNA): TGTGCCAGCAGCTTTGGAGGGTTAGGAACACCCCTCCACTTT.

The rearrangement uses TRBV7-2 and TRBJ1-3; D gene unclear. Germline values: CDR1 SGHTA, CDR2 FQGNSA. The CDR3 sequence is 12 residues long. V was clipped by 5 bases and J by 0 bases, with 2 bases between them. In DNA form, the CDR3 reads TGTGCCAGCAGCCTCTCTGGAAACACCATATATTTT. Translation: CASSLSGNTIYF.

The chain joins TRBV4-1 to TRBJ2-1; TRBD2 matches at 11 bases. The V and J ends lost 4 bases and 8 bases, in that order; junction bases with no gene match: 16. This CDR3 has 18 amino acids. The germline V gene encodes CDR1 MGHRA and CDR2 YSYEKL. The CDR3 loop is CASSLRELAGVTGYEQFF. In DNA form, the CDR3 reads TGCGCCAGCAGCCTCCGTGAACTAGCGGGAGTTACAGGCTATGAGCAGTTCTTC.

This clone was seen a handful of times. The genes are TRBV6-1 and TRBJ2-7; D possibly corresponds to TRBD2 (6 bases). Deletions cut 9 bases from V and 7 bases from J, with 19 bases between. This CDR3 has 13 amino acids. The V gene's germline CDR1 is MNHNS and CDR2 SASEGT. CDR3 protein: CASHTGDRGEQYF. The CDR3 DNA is TGTGCCAGTCACACGGGAGACCGGGGGGAGCAGTACTTC.

The CDR3 DNA is TGTGCCAGCGAGCGGGAGCTAGACACAGATACGCAGTATTTT. Its translation: CASERELDTDTQYF. The chain employs TRBV11-2 and TRBJ2-3; 8 positions match TRBD2. The V segment lost 8 bases and the J segment 2 bases; nucleotides outside the gene matches: 6. CDR3 size: 14 residues. Germline loops: CDR1 SGHAT, CDR2 FQNNGV.

The CDR3 sequence is CASSLTGETGNTIYF. Written as DNA, the CDR3 is TGCGCCAGCAGCTTGACAGGGGAGACTGGAAACACCATATATTTT. This chain joins TRBV5-1 and TRBJ1-3, with 7 bases identical to TRBD1. With V trimmed by 1 base and J by 2 bases, 3 bases remained unmatched. The germline gives CDR1 SGHRS, CDR2 YFSETQ. The CDR3 contains 15 residues.

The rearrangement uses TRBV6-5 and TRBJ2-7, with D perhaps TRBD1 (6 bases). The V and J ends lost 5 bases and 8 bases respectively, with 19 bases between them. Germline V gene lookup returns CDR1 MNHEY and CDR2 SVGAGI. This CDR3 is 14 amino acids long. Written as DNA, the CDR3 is TGTGCCAGCAGTCCCGGGACCGGGACAAGCAAGCAGTACTTC. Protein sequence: CASSPGTGTSKQYF.

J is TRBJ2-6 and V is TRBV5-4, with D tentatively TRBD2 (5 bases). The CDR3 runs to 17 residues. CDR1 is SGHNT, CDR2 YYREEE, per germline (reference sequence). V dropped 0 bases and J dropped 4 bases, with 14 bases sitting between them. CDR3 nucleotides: TGTGCCAGCAGCTTGGGGATGCGGGCGGCCGGGGCCAACGTCCTGACTTTC. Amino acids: CASSLGMRAAGANVLTF.

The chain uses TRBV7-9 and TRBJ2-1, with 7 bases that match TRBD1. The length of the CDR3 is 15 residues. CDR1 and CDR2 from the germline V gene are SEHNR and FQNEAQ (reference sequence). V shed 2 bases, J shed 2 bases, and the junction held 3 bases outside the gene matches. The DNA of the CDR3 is TGTGCCAGCAGCTTAAGACAGGGAACCTACAATGAGCAGTTCTTC. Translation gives CASSLRQGTYNEQFF.

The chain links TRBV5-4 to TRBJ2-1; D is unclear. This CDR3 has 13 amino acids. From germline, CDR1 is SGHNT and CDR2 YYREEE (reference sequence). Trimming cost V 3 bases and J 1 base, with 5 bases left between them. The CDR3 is CASSSSSYNEQFF. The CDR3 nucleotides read TGTGCCAGCAGCTCCTCTTCCTACAATGAGCAGTTCTTC.

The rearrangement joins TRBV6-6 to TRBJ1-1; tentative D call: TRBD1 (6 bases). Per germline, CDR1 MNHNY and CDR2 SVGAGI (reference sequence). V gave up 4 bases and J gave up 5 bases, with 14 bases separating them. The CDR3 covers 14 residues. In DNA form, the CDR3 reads TGTGCCAGCAGTTCCTTGACAGGATCAACTGAAGCTTTCTTT. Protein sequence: CASSSLTGSTEAFF.

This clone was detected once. CDR3 DNA sequence: TGTGCCAGTAGTATAGGCTCGGGACTATCGTTGAACACCGGGGAGCTGTTTTTT. This encodes CASSIGSGLSLNTGELFF. The chain has TRBV19 and TRBJ2-2, with TRBD2 matching over 7 bases. This CDR3 has 18 amino acids. Unmatched junction bases numbered 9, after V lost 1 base and J lost 1 base. Germline CDR1 is LNHDA and CDR2 is SQIVND (reference sequence). The entire variable domain, with the rest obtained from reference TRBV19 and TRBJ2-2, is as follows: DGGITQSPKYLFRKEGQNVTLSCEQNLNHDAMYWYRQDPGQGLRLIYYSQIVNDFQKGDIAEGYSVSREKKESFPLTVTSAQKNPTAFYLCASSIGSGLSLNTGELFFGEGSRLTVL.